Listed below are T cell receptor beta chains from one sample, sequenced in a study of spatial heterogeneity in lung cancer. Each CDR3 protein is one row after TCRdb ran MiXCR on the 5' RACE reads. The sample records about 4,000 distinct CDR3 sequences, approximately 40% being singletons. The sequenced sample was lung tumor tissue, obtained at surgery. The receptor set was obtained from a male donor with early-stage non-small cell lung cancer. CDR3s include the opening cysteine and the closing phenylalanine or tryptophan. D genes are given only for firm matches. The size entry is marked missing in some rows and otherwise reads once, few, many or a size class.

v_call,d_call,j_call,clone_size,cdr3_aa,cdr3_nt
TRBV12-3/TRBV12-4,-,TRBJ2-2,-,CASSLSSSNTGELFF,TGTGCCAGCAGTTTGTCGAGCTCAAACACCGGGGAGCTGTTTTTT
TRBV12-3/TRBV12-4,-,TRBJ2-7,-,CASRSQGFSGEQYF,TGTGCCAGCAGGTCCCAGGGTTTCTCGGGAGAGCAGTACTTC
TRBV5-5,-,TRBJ1-5,-,CASSLGVQSNQPQHF,TGTGCCAGCAGCTTGGGTGTTCAGAGCAATCAGCCCCAGCATTTT
TRBV7-6,TRBD2,TRBJ2-6,-,CASTWGRENGANVLTF,TGTGCCAGCACTTGGGGGAGGGAGAATGGGGCCAACGTCCTGACTTTC
TRBV5-1,TRBD1,TRBJ2-2,medium-sized,CASSGGQGTNTGELFF,TGCGCCAGCAGCGGGGGACAGGGAACGAACACCGGGGAGCTGTTTTTT
TRBV4-1,TRBD2,TRBJ2-7,medium-sized,CASSQDSLETSGGEQYF,TGCGCCAGCAGCCAAGATTCGCTAGAGACTAGCGGGGGCGAGCAGTACTTC
TRBV6-6,-,TRBJ2-3,medium-sized,CASREGTQYF,TGTGCCAGCAGGGAGGGCACGCAGTATTTT
TRBV12-2,-,TRBJ2-1,-,CASRLTGVGARNNEQFF,TGTGCAAGTCGCTTAACCGGAGTGGGGGCGAGAAACAATGAGCAGTTCTTC
TRBV9,-,TRBJ2-7,few,CASSVVSRQLYEQYF,TGTGCCAGCAGCGTAGTGTCTCGGCAGTTGTACGAGCAGTACTTC
TRBV6-1,TRBD2,TRBJ2-1,medium-sized,CASSLAGESTEQFF,TGTGCCAGCAGTCTAGCGGGAGAGTCAACTGAGCAGTTCTTC
TRBV10-3,-,TRBJ1-2,medium-sized,CAISEKTASYGYTF,TGTGCCATCAGTGAGAAAACAGCCAGCTATGGCTACACCTTC
TRBV6-5,-,TRBJ2-2,-,CASTTDRRPHTGELFF,TGTGCCAGCACTACCGACAGGAGACCCCACACCGGGGAGCTGTTTTTT
TRBV3-1,TRBD2,TRBJ2-5,-,CASSQDWGLKETQYF,TGTGCCAGCAGCCAAGATTGGGGACTAAAAGAGACCCAGTACTTC
TRBV10-3,-,TRBJ2-1,-,CAISFQLNEQFF,TGTGCCATCAGCTTCCAGTTAAATGAGCAGTTCTTC
TRBV5-6,-,TRBJ1-1,many,CASSLVVLDTEAFF,TGTGCCAGCAGCTTGGTGGTACTAGACACTGAAGCTTTCTTT
TRBV6-6,TRBD2,TRBJ2-6,large,CASSRAGGLGANVLTF,TGTGCCAGCAGTCGAGCGGGAGGGTTAGGGGCCAACGTCCTGACTTTC
TRBV6-6,-,TRBJ2-1,-,CASSLVGNEQFF,TGTGCCAGCAGTCTAGTGGGAAATGAGCAGTTCTTC
TRBV7-6,-,TRBJ2-5,medium-sized,CASSSDPFAETQYF,TGTGCCAGCAGCTCCGACCCCTTCGCGGAGACCCAGTACTTC
TRBV2,-,TRBJ2-7,-,CASTPGHSTYEQYF,TGTGCCAGCACTCCGGGACATTCAACCTACGAGCAGTACTTC
TRBV12-3/TRBV12-4,TRBD1,TRBJ1-5,medium-sized,CASSFGTGYQPQHF,TGTGCCAGCAGTTTCGGGACAGGGTACCAGCCCCAGCATTTT
TRBV6-5,TRBD2,TRBJ2-1,medium-sized,CASSYSSGGPYNEQFF,TGTGCCAGCAGTTACTCATCGGGAGGGCCTTACAATGAGCAGTTCTTC
TRBV2,-,TRBJ2-2,-,CASGVRPNTGELFF,TGTGCCAGCGGGGTCAGACCGAACACCGGGGAGCTGTTTTTT
TRBV7-9,TRBD1,TRBJ1-6,-,CASRPTGTNSPLHF,TGTGCCAGCAGGCCGACAGGGACTAATTCACCCCTCCACTTT
TRBV12-3/TRBV12-4,-,TRBJ2-5,once,CASSFGVLEPETQYF,TGTGCCAGCAGTTTCGGGGTTTTGGAGCCAGAGACCCAGTACTTC
TRBV3-1,TRBD1,TRBJ2-1,-,CASSQRGQGALPEQFF,TGTGCCAGCAGCCAGCGGGGACAGGGGGCGCTTCCTGAGCAGTTCTTC
TRBV20-1,-,TRBJ1-1,medium-sized,CSASPRMQLDTEAFF,TGCAGTGCTAGCCCAAGGATGCAGTTGGACACTGAAGCTTTCTTT
TRBV19,-,TRBJ1-5,-,CATGKRPQHF,TGTGCCACCGGAAAAAGGCCCCAGCATTTT
TRBV7-9,-,TRBJ2-3,-,CASSLLIPGADTQYF,TGTGCCAGCAGCTTGCTCATTCCCGGGGCAGATACGCAGTATTTT
TRBV27,-,TRBJ1-5,medium-sized,CASSISANQPQHF,TGTGCCAGCAGTATCTCAGCCAATCAGCCCCAGCATTTT
TRBV15,-,TRBJ2-2,medium-sized,CATSRVRAGELFF,TGTGCCACCAGCAGAGTACGGGCCGGGGAGCTGTTTTTT
TRBV3-1,-,TRBJ2-7,-,CASSQGRAYEQYF,TGTGCCAGCAGCCAAGGCCGAGCCTACGAGCAGTACTTC
TRBV6-6,TRBD2,TRBJ2-7,-,CASSSGTSGSYEQYF,TGTGCCAGCAGCTCCGGGACTAGCGGGTCCTACGAGCAGTACTTC
TRBV7-2,TRBD1,TRBJ2-7,-,CASSGGTGPFEQYF,TGTGCCAGCAGCGGGGGGACAGGCCCCTTTGAGCAGTACTTC
TRBV13,-,TRBJ2-1,medium-sized,CASSLAVNEQFF,TGTGCCAGCAGCTTGGCGGTCAATGAGCAGTTCTTC
TRBV3-2,-,TRBJ1-4,many,CASSQDPKATNEKLFF,TGTGCCAGCAGCCAAGATCCGAAAGCAACTAATGAAAAACTGTTTTTT
TRBV4-1,-,TRBJ2-1,-,CASSLLGYNEQFF,TGCGCCAGCAGCCTTTTGGGTTACAATGAGCAGTTCTTC
TRBV10-2,-,TRBJ1-1,many,CASRGASPEAFF,TGCGCCAGCAGGGGGGCCAGTCCCGAAGCTTTCTTT
TRBV2,-,TRBJ1-5,medium-sized,CASSQTGSDQPQHF,TGTGCCAGCAGTCAAACAGGGTCAGACCAGCCCCAGCATTTT
TRBV21-1,-,TRBJ2-7,once,CASSTTGTSGYEQYF,TGTGCCAGCAGCACCACCGGGACTAGCGGCTACGAGCAGTACTTC
TRBV20-1,-,TRBJ2-5,medium-sized,CSVIGPGSETQYF,TGCAGTGTTATTGGGCCGGGCTCAGAGACCCAGTACTTC
TRBV5-4,-,TRBJ1-1,medium-sized,CASSLAGWNTEAFF,TGTGCCAGCAGCTTAGCCGGGTGGAACACTGAAGCTTTCTTT
TRBV6-1,-,TRBJ1-5,-,CASSRYREGQPQHF,TGTGCCAGCAGCCGATACAGGGAGGGTCAGCCCCAGCATTTT
TRBV7-2,-,TRBJ2-5,few,CASSLAWRYKETQYF,TGTGCCAGCAGCTTAGCGTGGAGGTACAAAGAGACCCAGTACTTC
TRBV15,-,TRBJ1-5,few,CATSRVSPAGSQPQHF,TGTGCCACCAGCAGAGTGAGTCCGGCAGGGTCCCAGCCCCAGCATTTT
TRBV4-1,TRBD2,TRBJ2-1,medium-sized,CASSQEPPLAGAFNEQFF,TGCGCCAGCAGCCAAGAACCACCCCTAGCGGGAGCATTCAATGAGCAGTTCTTC
TRBV7-9,-,TRBJ2-3,-,CASSFLSGGTDTQYF,TGTGCCAGCAGCTTCTTGTCGGGTGGCACAGATACGCAGTATTTT
TRBV4-1,-,TRBJ2-7,-,CASSLRTQSSYEQYF,TGCGCCAGCAGCCTTAGGACACAGAGCTCCTACGAGCAGTACTTC
TRBV3-1,-,TRBJ2-7,few,CASSFAGQTYEQYF,TGTGCCAGCAGCTTCGCGGGACAGACCTACGAGCAGTACTTC
TRBV28,-,TRBJ2-7,few,CASSLFGLSYEQYF,TGTGCCAGCAGCCTCTTCGGCCTCTCCTACGAGCAGTACTTC
TRBV6-5,-,TRBJ2-6,medium-sized,CASRRVSGANVLTF,TGTGCCAGCAGAAGAGTCTCTGGGGCCAACGTCCTGACTTTC
TRBV10-3,-,TRBJ2-2,many,CAIISQHTGELFF,TGTGCCATCATTTCACAGCACACCGGGGAGCTGTTTTTT